Each of the 10 T cell receptor beta chains below was sequenced from the same sample in a study of blood T cells in healthy people across ages. PCR was performed a second time for roughly 7 to 11 cycles using a sample-barcoded 5' primer and a J-beta primer mix. In TCRdb, the 5' RACE reads were re-called with MiXCR into one record per CDR3 protein. This sample has about 1.8 million distinct CDR3 sequences, with about 50% found just once. The specimen was blood. These receptors all stem from a woman aged 40 to 49 in good health.

The rearrangement joins TRBV29-1 to TRBJ2-1, with D tentatively TRBD1 (5 bases). Germline V gives CDR1 SQVTM, CDR2 ANQGSEA. The CDR3 loop spans 19 amino acids. Trimming removed 3 bases at V and 6 bases at J, with 30 bases between. CDR3 in amino acids: CSVDHPGVWGRPELNEQFF. The CDR3 DNA reads TGCAGCGTTGATCACCCTGGAGTATGGGGCCGTCCTGAACTCAATGAGCAGTTCTTC.

This clonotype was observed a few times. The CDR3 spells CASSFGLASDTQYF. Written as DNA, the CDR3 is TGTGCCAGCAGCTTCGGACTAGCTTCAGATACGCAGTATTTT. This chain links TRBV7-2 with TRBJ2-3; 8 bases match TRBD2. V shed 3 bases and J 4 bases; nucleotides not matched to a gene: 3. The CDR3 totals 14 residues. Per the germline V gene, CDR1 is SGHTA and CDR2 is FQGNSA.

This clonotype came up a few times. This sequence joins TRBV7-2 and TRBJ1-2; TRBD1 is a possible D gene (5 bases). The CDR3 consists of 14 residues. CDR1 is SGHTA, CDR2 FQGNSA, per germline. Trimming pared 5 bases from V and 8 bases from J, leaving 18 bases between. The CDR3: CASSTTGFRGGYTF. For the CDR3, the DNA is TGTGCCAGCAGCACAACCGGCTTTCGGGGGGGCTACACCTTC.

The chain combines TRBV29-1 with TRBJ2-5, with a tentative D call TRBD1 (5 bases). Germline CDR1 is SQVTM and CDR2 is ANQGSEA. This CDR3 contains 14 residues. The V gene lost 4 bases and the J gene lost 0 bases, with 12 bases spanning the gap. CDR3 DNA sequence: TGCAGCGTTGTACGCGGCAGGGACCAAGAGACCCAGTACTTC. Its translation is CSVVRGRDQETQYF. The complete variable domain, with remaining parts taken from reference TRBV29-1 and TRBJ2-5, reads SAVISQKPSRDICQRGTSLTIQCQVDSQVTMMFWYRQQPGQSLTLIATANQGSEATYESGFVIDKFPISRPNLTFSTLTVSNMSPEDSSIYLCSVVRGRDQETQYFGPGTRLLVL.

J is TRBJ2-7 and V is TRBV12-3 or TRBV12-4; 9 bases line up with TRBD2. The DNA end lines up better with TRBJ2-5; the J call may be wrong. The CDR3 is 14 residues long. CDR3 region: CASTASGATGTQYF. The CDR3 DNA follows: TGTGCCAGCACCGCTAGCGGGGCGACGGGGACCCAGTACTTC.

This chain links TRBV7-2 with TRBJ1-6; the match to TRBD1 covers 7 bases. The V and J ends lost 5 bases and 7 bases, in that order; junction bases with no gene match: 8. The V gene's germline CDR1 is SGHTA and CDR2 FQGNSA. The CDR3 contains 15 residues. The CDR3 DNA is TGTGCCAGCAGCGGAGGGGGCGCCGGGAATTCACCCCTCCACTTT. It is translated as CASSGGGAGNSPLHF.

This chain connects TRBV2 to TRBJ1-2; 9 positions agree with TRBD1. The J segment lost 6 bases and the V segment lost 1 base, leaving 9 bases of the junction unmatched. The germline gives CDR1 SNHLY, CDR2 FYNNEI. The CDR3 sequence is 16 residues long. For the CDR3, the DNA is TGTGCCAGCAGTGAAGTTATGACAGGGGGAGACCATGGCTACACCTTC. It translates to CASSEVMTGGDHGYTF.

This clonotype appeared a single time. The chain combines TRBV5-1 with TRBJ2-5; a weak D match, TRBD2 (6 bases). Germline lookup yields CDR1 SGHRS and CDR2 YFSETQ. The CDR3 is made up of 11 amino acids. V was shortened by 2 bases and J by 13 bases, with 12 bases between the two germline ends. CDR3 DNA: TGCGCCAGCAGCTTTGGGGGGTTATGGTACTTC. Translated: CASSFGGLWYF.

The J gene is TRBJ2-4, the V gene TRBV3-1; 11 nucleotides match TRBD2. The length of the CDR3 is 16 residues. Germline CDR1 is LGHDT and CDR2 is YNNKEL (reference sequence). Germline trimming cut 3 bases from V and 3 bases from J; bases unmatched to any gene: 4. CDR3 DNA: TGTGCCAGCAGCCAGGAGCTAGCGGGAGGCAAAAACATTCAGTACTTC. It encodes CASSQELAGGKNIQYF.

On this clonotype: An end of the junction does not agree with germline; a read error may underlie this. The J gene is TRBJ2-1, the V gene TRBV9, with 8 bases fitting TRBD1. CDR1 and CDR2 from the germline V gene are SGDLS and YYNGEE. The CDR3 totals 15 residues. CDR3 sequence: CASSVVRQGHNERFF. The CDR3 nucleotides read TGTGCCAGCAGCGTAGTGCGACAGGGGCACAATGAGCGGTTCTTC. The whole variable domain, remainder taken from reference TRBV9 and TRBJ2-1, is DSGVTQTPKHLITATGQRVTLRCSPRSGDLSVYWYQQSLDQGLQFLIQYYNGEERAKGNILERFSAQQFPDLHSELNLSSLELGDSALYFCASSVVRQGHNERFFGPGTRLTVL.